This TCR beta chain was captured by sequencing in a study of blood T cells in healthy people across ages. Findings and caveats of the study: Changes seen in expanded clonotypes were possibly confounded by donor CMV status left unknown. Researchers deemed the diversity estimates from one million T cells underestimates. Observed TCR beta diversity per million T cells went down as age went up. This fall followed a roughly linear course with age.

This clonotype came up many times. The antigen is undetermined. Primers used in a second PCR of about 7 to 11 cycles were a sample-barcoded 5' primer and a J-beta primer mix. Every sample gave at least 3 million paired-end reads containing CDR3. Using its own MiXCR run on the 5' RACE reads, TCRdb lists one record per CDR3 protein. This sample has hundreds of thousands of distinct CDR3 sequences, with roughly 58% found just once. This CDR3 has 13 amino acids. The germline V gene encodes CDR1 DFQATT and CDR2 SNEGSKA (reference sequence). V lost 3 bases to trimming and J lost 2 bases; unmatched junction nucleotides: 3.

The TCR comes from a man aged 60 to 75 in good health. The genes are TRBV20-1 and TRBJ2-7; TRBD1 aligns across 8 bases. The source material was blood. The CDR3 DNA sequence: TGCAGTGCTAGCGGACAGGGAGCCTACGAGCAGTACTTC. This sequence encodes CSASGQGAYEQYF.